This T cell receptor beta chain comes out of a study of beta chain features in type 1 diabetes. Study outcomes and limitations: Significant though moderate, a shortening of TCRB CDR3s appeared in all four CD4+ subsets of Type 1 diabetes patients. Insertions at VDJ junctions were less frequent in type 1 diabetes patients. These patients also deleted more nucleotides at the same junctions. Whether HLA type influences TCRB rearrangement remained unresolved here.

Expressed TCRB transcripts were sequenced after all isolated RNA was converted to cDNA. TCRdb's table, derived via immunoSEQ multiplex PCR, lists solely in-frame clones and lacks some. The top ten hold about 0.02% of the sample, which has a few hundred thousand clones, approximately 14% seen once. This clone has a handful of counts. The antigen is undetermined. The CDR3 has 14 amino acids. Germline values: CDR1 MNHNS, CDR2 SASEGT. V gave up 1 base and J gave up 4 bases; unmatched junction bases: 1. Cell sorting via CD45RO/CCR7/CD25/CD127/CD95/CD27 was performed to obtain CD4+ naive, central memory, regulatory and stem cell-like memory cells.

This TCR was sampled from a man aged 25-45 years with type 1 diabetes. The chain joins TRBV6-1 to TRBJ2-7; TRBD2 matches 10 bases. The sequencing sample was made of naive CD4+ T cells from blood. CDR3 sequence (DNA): TGTGCCAGCAGTGAAGGACTAGCGGGTTACGAGCAGTACTTC. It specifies CASSEGLAGYEQYF.